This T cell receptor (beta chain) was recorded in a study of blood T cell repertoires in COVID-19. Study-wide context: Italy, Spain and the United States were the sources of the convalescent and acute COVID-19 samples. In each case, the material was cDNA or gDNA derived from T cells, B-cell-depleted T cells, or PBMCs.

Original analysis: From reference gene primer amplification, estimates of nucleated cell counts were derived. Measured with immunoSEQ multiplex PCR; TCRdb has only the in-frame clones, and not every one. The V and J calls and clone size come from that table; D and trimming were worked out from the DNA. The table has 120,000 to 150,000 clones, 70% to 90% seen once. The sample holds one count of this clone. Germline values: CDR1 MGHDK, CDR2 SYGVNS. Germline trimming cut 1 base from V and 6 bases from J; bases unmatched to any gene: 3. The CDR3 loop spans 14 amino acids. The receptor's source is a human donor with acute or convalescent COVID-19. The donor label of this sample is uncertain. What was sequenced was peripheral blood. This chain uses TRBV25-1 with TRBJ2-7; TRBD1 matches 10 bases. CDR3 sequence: CASSEWDRGSEQYV. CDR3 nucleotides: TGTGCCAGCAGTGAATGGGACAGGGGTAGCGAGCAGTACGTC.